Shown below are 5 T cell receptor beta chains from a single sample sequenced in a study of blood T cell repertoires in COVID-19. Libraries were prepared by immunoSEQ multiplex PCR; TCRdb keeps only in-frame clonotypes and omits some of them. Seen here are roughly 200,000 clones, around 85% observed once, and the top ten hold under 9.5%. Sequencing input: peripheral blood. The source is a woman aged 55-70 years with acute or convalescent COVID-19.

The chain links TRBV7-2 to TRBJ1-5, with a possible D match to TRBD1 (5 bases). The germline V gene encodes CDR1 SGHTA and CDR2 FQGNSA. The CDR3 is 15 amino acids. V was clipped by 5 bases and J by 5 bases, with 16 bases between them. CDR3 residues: CASSRESIGDQPQHF. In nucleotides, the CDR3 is TGTGCCAGCAGCCGCGAATCGATAGGGGATCAGCCCCAGCATTTT.

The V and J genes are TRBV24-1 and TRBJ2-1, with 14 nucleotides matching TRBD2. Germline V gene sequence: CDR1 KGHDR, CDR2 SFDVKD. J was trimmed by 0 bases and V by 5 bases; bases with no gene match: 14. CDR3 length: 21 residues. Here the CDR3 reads CATSGNSGTSGGHSSYNEQFF. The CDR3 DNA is TGTGCCACCAGTGGTAATTCCGGGACTAGCGGGGGCCACAGCTCCTACAATGAGCAGTTCTTC.

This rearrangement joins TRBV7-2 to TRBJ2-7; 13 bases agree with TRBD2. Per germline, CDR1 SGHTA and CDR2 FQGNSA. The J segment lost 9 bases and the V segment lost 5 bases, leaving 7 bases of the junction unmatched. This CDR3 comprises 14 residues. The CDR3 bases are TGTGCCAGCAGCCCAGGACTAGCGGGAGAAAGGCAGTACTTC. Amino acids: CASSPGLAGERQYF.

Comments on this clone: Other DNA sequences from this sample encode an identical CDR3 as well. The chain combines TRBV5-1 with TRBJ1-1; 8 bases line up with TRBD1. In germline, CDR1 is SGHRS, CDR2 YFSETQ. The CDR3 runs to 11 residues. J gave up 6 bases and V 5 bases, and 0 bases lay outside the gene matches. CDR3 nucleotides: TGCGCCAGCAGGACAGGGGCTGAAGCTTTCTTT. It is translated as CASRTGAEAFF.

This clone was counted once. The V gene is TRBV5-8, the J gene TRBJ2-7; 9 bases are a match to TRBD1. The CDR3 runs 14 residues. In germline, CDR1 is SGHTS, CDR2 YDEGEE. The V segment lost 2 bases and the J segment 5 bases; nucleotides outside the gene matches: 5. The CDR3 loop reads CASSFRTGANEQYV. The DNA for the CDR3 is TGTGCCAGCAGCTTCCGGACAGGGGCGAACGAGCAGTACGTC.